This T cell receptor beta chain was retrieved from a study of shared clonotypes between healthy human individuals. A word on this clone: Its antigen is unidentified.

Several immunoSEQ plates received, in even portions, the genomic DNA of each subset. The repertoire was sequenced with immunoSEQ multiplex PCR; TCRdb's copy has only in-frame clones and lacks some. Here the sample spans over 2 million clones, 85% to 95% being singletons. The length of the CDR3 is 13 residues. Germline loops: CDR1 WSHSY, CDR2 SAAADI. Trimming cost V 1 base and J 3 bases, with 4 bases left between them. Study-level results: The expectation was that sequencing depth would affect clonotype sharing among donors. The represented genetic and exposure-history diversity was limited by the small number of donors.

The receptor was derived from a man aged 18 to 29 in good health. Some clones in this sample may be carry-over from other donors' samples. V and J are TRBV10-2 and TRBJ2-1; D not resolved. The sample was naive CD4+ T cells from PBMCs. Noted subset: CD45RA+ positively selected. The CDR3: CASSEFYYNEQFF. As DNA, the CDR3 is TGCGCCAGCAGTGAGTTCTACTACAATGAGCAGTTCTTC.